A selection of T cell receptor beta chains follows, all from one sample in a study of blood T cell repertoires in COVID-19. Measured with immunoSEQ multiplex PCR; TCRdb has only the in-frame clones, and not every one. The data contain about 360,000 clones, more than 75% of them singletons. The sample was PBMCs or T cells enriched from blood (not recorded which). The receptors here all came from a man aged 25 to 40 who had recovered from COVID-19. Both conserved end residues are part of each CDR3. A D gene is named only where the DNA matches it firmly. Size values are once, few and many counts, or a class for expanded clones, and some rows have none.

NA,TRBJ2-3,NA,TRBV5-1,TGCGCCAGCAGCTTGGCCCTCGGAGGAACAGATACGCAGTATTTT,CASSLALGGTDTQYF
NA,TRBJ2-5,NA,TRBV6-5,TGTGCCAGTACGGCGGTCGGGAAGCAAGAGACCCAGTACTTC,CASTAVGKQETQYF
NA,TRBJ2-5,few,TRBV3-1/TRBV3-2,TGTGCCAGCAGCCAAGTGGGGCGGGGCAGTAAAGAGACCCAGTACTTC,CASSQVGRGSKETQYF
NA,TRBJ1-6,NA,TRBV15,TGTGCCACCAGAAAGTTCCAGTATCAGGATTATTCACCCCTCCACTTT,CATRKFQYQDYSPLHF
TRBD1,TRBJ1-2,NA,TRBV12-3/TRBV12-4,TGTGCCAGCAGTCCACAGGGGTTCTATGGCTACACCTTC,CASSPQGFYGYTF
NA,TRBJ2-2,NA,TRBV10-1,TGCGCCAGCAGTCCCGAGGGTCTATCCGGGGAGCTGTTTTTT,CASSPEGLSGELFF
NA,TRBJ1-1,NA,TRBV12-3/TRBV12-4,TGTGCCAGCAGTTTAGCACAGAACACTGAAGCTTTCTTT,CASSLAQNTEAFF
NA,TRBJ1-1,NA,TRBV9,TGTGCCAGCAGCGCTTCGACAGGCCGAACGAACACTGAAGCTTTCTTT,CASSASTGRTNTEAFF
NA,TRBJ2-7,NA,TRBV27,TGTGCCAGCAGTTTCGGGGGGCCCTCCTACGAGCAGTACTTC,CASSFGGPSYEQYF
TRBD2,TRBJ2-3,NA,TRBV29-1,TGCAGCGTTAGGGGACTACACACAGATACGCAGTATTTT,CSVRGLHTDTQYF
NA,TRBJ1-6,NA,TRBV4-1,TGCGCCAGCAGCCCGCAGGGTGGAGGGAATTCACCCCTCCACTTT,CASSPQGGGNSPLHF
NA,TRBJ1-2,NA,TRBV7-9,TGTGCCAGCAGCTTAGGGCAGAGAGGCGCTAACTATGGCTACACCTTC,CASSLGQRGANYGYTF
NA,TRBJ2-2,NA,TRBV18,TGTGCCAGCTCACCACGGCAGGGACGGGGGACCGGGGAGCTGTTTTTT,CASSPRQGRGTGELFF
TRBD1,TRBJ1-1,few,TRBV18,TGTGCCAGCTCACCAACAGGGACAGGGAACACTGAAGCTTTCTTT,CASSPTGTGNTEAFF
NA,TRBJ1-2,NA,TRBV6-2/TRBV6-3,TGTGCCAGCAGTTACTATGGCGGCTATGGCTACACCTTC,CASSYYGGYGYTF
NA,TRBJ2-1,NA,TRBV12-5,TGTGCTAGTGGTCCCACCCTGGGGGCGAATGAGCAGTTCTTC,CASGPTLGANEQFF
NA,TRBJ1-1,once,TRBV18,TGTGCCAGCTCACTATACAGGGATATGAACACTGAAGCTTTCTTT,CASSLYRDMNTEAFF
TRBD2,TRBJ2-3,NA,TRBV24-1,TGTGCCACCAGTGACGCAGGGCGGGGGGAAACAGATACGCAGTATTTT,CATSDAGRGETDTQYF
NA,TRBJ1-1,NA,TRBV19,TGTGCCAGTAGTACTATCGGGTATGGCACTGAAGCTTTCTTT,CASSTIGYGTEAFF
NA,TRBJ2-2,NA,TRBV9,TGTGCCAGCAGCGTAGAGGCAGGGCTCACCGGGGAGCTGTTTTTT,CASSVEAGLTGELFF
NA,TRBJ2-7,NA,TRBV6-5,TGTGCCAGCACCCAGAGGGGGTCGAGCTCCTACGAGCAGTACTTC,CASTQRGSSSYEQYF
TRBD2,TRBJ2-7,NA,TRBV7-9,TGTGCCAGCAGCTCCAGGGGACTAGCGGGGGGCCTTCTCGAGCAGTACTTC,CASSSRGLAGGLLEQYF
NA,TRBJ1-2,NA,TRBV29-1,TGCAGCGTGATGGGCACAGGGAACTATGGCTACACCTTC,CSVMGTGNYGYTF
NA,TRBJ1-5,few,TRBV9,TGTGCCAGCAGCCCCACGGACTGGGAGCCCCAGCATTTT,CASSPTDWEPQHF
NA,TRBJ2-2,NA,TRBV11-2,TGTGCCAGCAGCCGCAGTTCCAACACCGGGGAGCTGTTTTTT,CASSRSSNTGELFF
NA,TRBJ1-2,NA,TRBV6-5,TGTGCCAGCTACCAGCAGGGTGGCTACACCTTC,CASYQQGGYTF
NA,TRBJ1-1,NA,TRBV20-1,TGCAGTGCTAGTGCGGGACATGGGAACACTGAAGCTTTCTTT,CSASAGHGNTEAFF
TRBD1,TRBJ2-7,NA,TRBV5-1,TGCGCCAGCGGCCAAGACAGGGTCCACGAGCAGTACTTC,CASGQDRVHEQYF
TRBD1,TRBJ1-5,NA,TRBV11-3,TGTGCCAGCAGCTTAAGGGAGACAGGGAATGTGAATCAGCCCCAGCATTTT,CASSLRETGNVNQPQHF
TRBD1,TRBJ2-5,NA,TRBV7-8,TGTGCCAGCAGCCGAGCGACCGGACAGGGGGTCCAAGAGACCCAGTACTTC,CASSRATGQGVQETQYF
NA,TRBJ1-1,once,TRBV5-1,TGCGCCAGCAGCTGGGGGGGAGGCACTGAAGCTTTCTTT,CASSWGGGTEAFF
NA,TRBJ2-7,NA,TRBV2,TGTGCCAGCAGTGGGGGCACCTACGAGCAGTACTTC,CASSGGTYEQYF
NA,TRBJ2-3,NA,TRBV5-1,TGCGCCAGCAGCTTGGTGCCGGGGTCCACAGATACGCAGTATTTT,CASSLVPGSTDTQYF
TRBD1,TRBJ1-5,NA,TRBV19,TGTGCCAGTAGTTTTGACAGGGAAAATCAGCCCCAGCATTTT,CASSFDRENQPQHF
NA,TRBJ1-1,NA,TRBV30,TGTGCCTGGAGTGCCACAGCGGGGTTCACTGAAGCTTTCTTT,CAWSATAGFTEAFF
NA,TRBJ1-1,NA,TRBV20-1,TGCAGTGCAAGTGCAGGGGTGAACACTGAAGCTTTCTTT,CSASAGVNTEAFF
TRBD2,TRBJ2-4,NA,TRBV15,TGTGCCACCAGCAGAGAACTAGCGGGGGGAATAGCCAAAAACATTCAGTACTTC,CATSRELAGGIAKNIQYF
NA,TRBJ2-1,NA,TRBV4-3,TGCGCCAGCAGCCAAGGGGGCACATACAATGAGCAGTTCTTC,CASSQGGTYNEQFF
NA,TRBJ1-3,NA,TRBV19,TGTGCCAGTAGTATGGGGGGGAGCTCTGGAAACACCATATATTTT,CASSMGGSSGNTIYF
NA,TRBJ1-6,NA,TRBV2,TGTGCCAGCAGTCCGGGACAAGCAAATTCACCCCTCCACTTT,CASSPGQANSPLHF
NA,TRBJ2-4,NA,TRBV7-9,TGTGCCAGCAGCTTACAGGGTGTCGACATTCAGTACTTC,CASSLQGVDIQYF
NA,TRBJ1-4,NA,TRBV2,TGTGCCAGCAGTGAAAGACGGGGTGATGAAAAACTGTTTTTT,CASSERRGDEKLFF
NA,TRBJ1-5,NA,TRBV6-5,TGTGCCAGCAGTTCAGGGTTCGGCAATCAGCCCCAGCATTTT,CASSSGFGNQPQHF
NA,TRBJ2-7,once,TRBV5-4,TGTGCCAGCAGCTTGGCTAGCTCCTACGAGCAGTACTTC,CASSLASSYEQYF